This is a list of T cell receptor beta chains from one sample in a study of Ad26.COV2.S vaccination and SARS-CoV-2 variants. The assay was immunoSEQ multiplex PCR, and TCRdb's table has in-frame clones only and misses some. Of about 480,000 clones detected, around 88% appear once; the ten largest clones hold 9.5% to 15%. Sequencing used peripheral blood, obtained in a trial of Ad26.COV2.S vaccine versus placebo. The source of these receptors is a person aged 18-65 years who received the Ad26.COV2.S COVID-19 vaccine or a placebo. The CDR3 runs from the conserved cysteine through the conserved F or W. Clone size, where shown, is once, few, many, or a class for clones that have expanded.

len: 16
abundance: once
v_gene: TRBV19
CDR3aa: CASTEAGGAFYYGYTF

len: 14
abundance: once
v_gene: TRBV3-1/TRBV3-2
CDR3aa: CASSQDRRQETQYF

len: 13
abundance: NA
v_gene: TRBV12-3/TRBV12-4
CDR3aa: CASSRPGGYEQYF

len: 14
abundance: NA
v_gene: TRBV30
CDR3aa: CAWRRGQGAYEQYF

len: 13
abundance: NA
v_gene: TRBV12-3/TRBV12-4
CDR3aa: CASSLFGDSPLHF

len: 15
abundance: few
v_gene: TRBV7-9
CDR3aa: CASSYRGQSSYEQYF

len: 13
abundance: NA
v_gene: TRBV6-5
CDR3aa: CATRTGGPGELFF

len: 17
abundance: NA
v_gene: TRBV6-1
CDR3aa: CASSEASGGRSNQPQHF

len: 13
abundance: NA
v_gene: TRBV7-2
CDR3aa: CASSLRGDQPQHF

len: 13
abundance: few
v_gene: TRBV6-6
CDR3aa: CASVPDRSTEAFF

len: 10
abundance: NA
v_gene: TRBV2
CDR3aa: CASRRAAQYF

len: 12
abundance: NA
v_gene: TRBV7-4
CDR3aa: CASSLLSRELFF

len: 14
abundance: NA
v_gene: TRBV7-9
CDR3aa: CASSLGANTGELFF

len: 16
abundance: NA
v_gene: TRBV5-6
CDR3aa: CASSLSSSSYNSPLHF

len: 18
abundance: few
v_gene: TRBV28
CDR3aa: CASTPPRQGHNPNEKLFF

len: 17
abundance: once
v_gene: TRBV19
CDR3aa: CASSRPQGTLRNTEAFF

len: 12
abundance: NA
v_gene: TRBV19
CDR3aa: CASNGPGEKLFF

len: 13
abundance: NA
v_gene: TRBV28
CDR3aa: CASRSHPAGKLFF

len: 14
abundance: NA
v_gene: TRBV28
CDR3aa: CASIRDNRNYGYTF

len: 16
abundance: NA
v_gene: TRBV24-1
CDR3aa: CATRPDRGLWGQPQHF

len: 16
abundance: once
v_gene: TRBV7-9
CDR3aa: CASSSVIGVDNSPLHF

len: 14
abundance: NA
v_gene: TRBV30
CDR3aa: CAWREGAGTGELFF

len: 16
abundance: NA
v_gene: TRBV28
CDR3aa: CASSFGGGRRTDTQYF

len: 17
abundance: NA
v_gene: TRBV19
CDR3aa: CASTSPAGGTGGRKLFF

len: 14
abundance: NA
v_gene: TRBV5-7
CDR3aa: CASSIDGVDNEQFF

len: 13
abundance: NA
v_gene: TRBV10-3
CDR3aa: CAITPGGLHTQYF

len: 14
abundance: NA
v_gene: TRBV25-1
CDR3aa: CASSVAGASDTQYF

len: 15
abundance: NA
v_gene: TRBV15
CDR3aa: CATSRDGLAAGTQYF

len: 17
abundance: NA
v_gene: TRBV19
CDR3aa: CASSNSGQGRPTDTQYF

len: 13
abundance: NA
v_gene: TRBV11-2
CDR3aa: CASSLGRDTGYTF

len: 12
abundance: NA
v_gene: TRBV20-1
CDR3aa: CSASPWNTEAFF

len: 15
abundance: NA
v_gene: TRBV11-1
CDR3aa: CASSPRTATNYGYTF

len: 16
abundance: NA
v_gene: TRBV27
CDR3aa: CASSSGGWLGGYEQYF

len: 12
abundance: once
v_gene: TRBV7-9
CDR3aa: CASSLEVHEQYF

len: 14
abundance: NA
v_gene: TRBV7-2
CDR3aa: CASSGDRGKETQYF

len: 16
abundance: few
v_gene: TRBV19
CDR3aa: CASTDPVEGAYSPLHF

len: 15
abundance: NA
v_gene: TRBV7-3
CDR3aa: CASSLTAGGPYTQYF

len: 13
abundance: NA
v_gene: TRBV29-1
CDR3aa: CSAGTGVGYEQYF

len: 15
abundance: NA
v_gene: TRBV15
CDR3aa: CATSATGVGNEKLFF

len: 15
abundance: NA
v_gene: TRBV6-6
CDR3aa: CASSGRDRGVTEAFF

len: 16
abundance: NA
v_gene: TRBV7-6
CDR3aa: CASSLGGATGAYEQYF

len: 14
abundance: NA
v_gene: TRBV28
CDR3aa: CASSLNRGWDEQYF

len: 16
abundance: few
v_gene: TRBV3-1/TRBV3-2
CDR3aa: CASSQVYLGRLEGYTF

len: 16
abundance: NA
v_gene: TRBV5-8
CDR3aa: CASSPRDRQGGDTQYF

len: 20
abundance: NA
v_gene: TRBV11-2
CDR3aa: CASSSERTGTSGSRKNIQYF

len: 15
abundance: NA
v_gene: TRBV6-5
CDR3aa: CASSPWTGQRGKLFF

len: 15
abundance: NA
v_gene: TRBV5-4
CDR3aa: CASSRSGRSSYEQYF

len: 15
abundance: NA
v_gene: TRBV7-8
CDR3aa: CASSPRRAGGGELFF

len: 16
abundance: NA
v_gene: TRBV27
CDR3aa: CASSPDAGTTNNEQFF

len: 14
abundance: few
v_gene: TRBV28
CDR3aa: CASSTGDLQETQYF

len: 12
abundance: NA
v_gene: TRBV28
CDR3aa: CASSGGKETQYF

len: 16
abundance: NA
v_gene: TRBV7-9
CDR3aa: CASSPRGSGGLETQYF

len: 13
abundance: NA
v_gene: TRBV30
CDR3aa: CAWSRDRDQPQHF

len: 17
abundance: once
v_gene: TRBV5-5
CDR3aa: CASSLGPSVLAGYEQYF

len: 11
abundance: NA
v_gene: TRBV6-5
CDR3aa: CASSGRTFQFF

len: 17
abundance: NA
v_gene: TRBV19
CDR3aa: CASSIDPGGPTNYGYTF

len: 15
abundance: NA
v_gene: TRBV6-5
CDR3aa: CASSKGQGAGETQYF